Presented here are 18 T cell receptor beta chains from one specimen sequenced in a study of shared clonotypes between healthy human individuals (dated by TCRdb to the early 2020s). Receptors were amplified or captured by the immunoSEQ multiplex PCR assay. In its TCRdb copy, this immuneACCESS table keeps in-frame sequences only and misses some clones. Where compared with another copy, unresolved V genes explain less than half of these, and the others have no known cause. For this sample there are more than 2 million clones; approximately 95% appear just once. Of the sample, 0.13% falls within the top ten clones. Sequencing was done on a sample of naive CD4+ T cells sorted from blood. The cell subset or site label for this specimen denotes: CD45RA+ positively selected. These receptors all stem from a man younger than 35 in good health.

This chain uses TRBV27 with TRBJ2-2; tentative D call: TRBD2 (5 bases). This CDR3 is 14 amino acids long. Germline loops: CDR1 MNHEY, CDR2 SMNVEV (reference sequence). The V and J ends lost 2 bases and 1 base respectively, with 5 bases between them. CDR3 residues: CASSLRGNTGELFF. For the CDR3, the DNA is TGTGCCAGCAGTTTACGGGGGAACACCGGGGAGCTGTTTTTT.

The chain uses TRBV4-1 and TRBJ2-7; 7 bases align to TRBD2. CDR1 is MGHRA and CDR2 is YSYEKL in the germline V gene. V trimming: 1 base; J trimming: 6 bases; junction bases outside the gene matches: 6. The CDR3 is made up of 14 amino acids. The CDR3: CASSQALAFVEQYF. In DNA, the CDR3 is TGCGCCAGCAGCCAAGCACTAGCGTTTGTCGAGCAGTACTTC.

CDR3 region: CASSYIAGAYEQYF. The CDR3 DNA is TGTGCCAGCAGTTACATTGCGGGGGCCTACGAGCAGTACTTC. This chain uses TRBV6-5 with TRBJ2-7, with 7 bases that match TRBD2. Germline loops: CDR1 MNHEY, CDR2 SVGAGI. This CDR3 comprises 14 residues. After removal of 2 bases from V and 2 bases from J, the junction contained 3 bases not matched to a gene.

The chain is built from TRBV10-3 and TRBJ2-3; possibly TRBD2 for D (6 bases). CDR3 size: 12 residues. V shed 2 bases and J shed 6 bases, with 6 bases lying between them. Germline V gene sequence: CDR1 ENHRY, CDR2 SYGVKD. CDR3 in DNA: TGTGCCATCAGTGAGCGGGAGGATACGCAGTATTTT. Translation gives CAISEREDTQYF.

The CDR3 nucleotides read TGTGCCAGCAACGCAGGGGGCTCCTATAATTCACCCCTCCACTTT. This codes for CASNAGGSYNSPLHF. The chain joins TRBV6-1 to TRBJ1-6; 7 nucleotides align to TRBD1. The CDR3 is 15 residues long. CDR1 is MNHNS and CDR2 is SASEGT in the germline V gene. V trimming: 7 bases; J trimming: 0 bases; junction bases outside the gene matches: 3.

V gene TRBV19 combines with J gene TRBJ2-7; TRBD1 agrees at 7 bases. The germline V gene encodes CDR1 LNHDA and CDR2 SQIVND (reference sequence). V was clipped by 0 bases and J by 7 bases; unmatched bases: 6. This CDR3 contains 14 residues. CDR3 sequence (DNA): TGTGCCAGTAGTATAGATGACAGGGTAGGGGAGCAGTACTTC. Protein sequence: CASSIDDRVGEQYF. Drawing the rest from reference TRBV19 and TRBJ2-7, the complete variable domain is DGGITQSPKYLFRKEGQNVTLSCEQNLNHDAMYWYRQDPGQGLRLIYYSQIVNDFQKGDIAEGYSVSREKKESFPLTVTSAQKNPTAFYLCASSIDDRVGEQYFGPGTRLTVT.

The chain has TRBV2 and TRBJ2-1; 12 bases fit TRBD2. The V gene's germline CDR1 is SNHLY and CDR2 FYNNEI. J was trimmed by 8 bases and V by 3 bases; bases with no gene match: 14. This CDR3 spans 18 amino acids. In DNA form, the CDR3 reads TGTGCCAGCAGTGAGGGTAAGGCTAGCGGGAGGGCCCCGGATGAGCAGTTCTTC. As protein: CASSEGKASGRAPDEQFF. Full variable domain (missing parts from reference TRBV2 and TRBJ2-1): EPEVTQTPSHQVTQMGQEVILRCVPISNHLYFYWYRQILGQKVEFLVSFYNNEISEKSEIFDDQFSVERPDGSNFTLKIRSTKLEDSAMYFCASSEGKASGRAPDEQFFGPGTRLTVL.

The gene calls are TRBV9 and TRBJ2-3; 15 bases align to TRBD2. The CDR3 is 16 residues long. J was trimmed by 4 bases and V by 4 bases; bases with no gene match: 4. CDR1 is SGDLS, CDR2 YYNGEE, per germline. The chain's CDR3 is CASSPRTSGGADTQYF. The CDR3 nucleotides are TGTGCCAGCAGCCCAAGGACTAGCGGGGGGGCAGATACGCAGTATTTT.

V usage is TRBV18 and J usage is TRBJ2-3; TRBD1 might be the D (6 bases). Between the trimmed V and J ends, which lost 3 bases and 4 bases, there was a span of 14 bases. The CDR3 has 15 residues. Germline CDR1 is KGHSH and CDR2 is LQKENI. This CDR3 is CASSPMGAIADTQYF. In nucleotides, the CDR3 is TGTGCCAGCTCACCTATGGGGGCTATCGCAGATACGCAGTATTTT.

The chain carries TRBV6-5 and TRBJ2-3; D ambiguous. The CDR3 consists of 14 residues. Per germline, CDR1 MNHEY and CDR2 SVGAGI. The V end was cut by 6 bases, the J end by 3 bases, with 13 bases between. This CDR3 reads CASRLGRPTDTQYF. The CDR3 coding sequence is TGTGCCAGCAGACTGGGCAGGCCAACAGATACGCAGTATTTT.

This sequence joins TRBV6-5 and TRBJ2-5; TRBD2 aligns across 8 bases. Trimming at V came to 7 bases and at J to 1 base, leaving 2 bases not matched to a gene. Germline V gene lookup returns CDR1 MNHEY and CDR2 SVGAGI. This CDR3 has 13 residues. The DNA for the CDR3 is TGTGCCAGCAACCGGGGGGGCCAAGAGACCCAGTACTTC. Translating it yields CASNRGGQETQYF.

V and J are TRBV9 and TRBJ1-3; D gene uncertain. Trimming removed 4 bases at V and 4 bases at J, with 15 bases between. The CDR3 has 15 amino acids. Looked up from germline, CDR1 is SGDLS and CDR2 is YYNGEE. This chain's CDR3 is CASSPSRREGNTIYF. For the CDR3, the DNA is TGTGCCAGCAGCCCCAGTCGGAGGGAAGGAAACACCATATATTTT.

V is TRBV10-2 and J is TRBJ2-7; D is possibly TRBD1 (5 bases). Trimming stripped 5 bases from V and 2 bases from J, with 28 bases between. The V gene's germline CDR1 is WSHSY and CDR2 SAAADI. The CDR3 consists of 19 residues. CDR3 sequence: CASSLPLGVTASNAYEQYF. DNA for the CDR3: TGCGCCAGCAGTTTACCCCTAGGGGTTACAGCCTCGAACGCCTACGAGCAGTACTTC.

The chain couples TRBV5-4 to TRBJ2-7, with D possibly matching TRBD2 (5 bases). The CDR3 is made up of 13 amino acids. The ends were cut back, 4 bases at V and 7 bases at J, with 15 bases in the middle. The germline V gene encodes CDR1 SGHNT and CDR2 YYREEE (reference sequence). The CDR3 sequence is CASSPPTGSEQYF. The CDR3 nucleotides read TGTGCCAGCAGCCCACCCACGGGGTCTGAGCAGTACTTC.

The chain recombines TRBV6-5 with TRBJ2-7; D gene ambiguous. Trimming left V 5 bases short and J 11 bases short, with 13 bases between. This CDR3 has 11 amino acids. Germline lookup yields CDR1 MNHEY and CDR2 SVGAGI. CDR3 region: CASSLGRAEYF. CDR3 bases: TGTGCCAGCAGTCTTGGACGGGCCGAGTACTTC.

V is TRBV7-2 and J is TRBJ2-4; weak D call: TRBD1 (6 bases). The CDR3 spans 15 residues. V shed 5 bases and J shed 0 bases, with 11 bases lying between them. Germline loops: CDR1 SGHTA, CDR2 FQGNSA. The CDR3 DNA sequence: TGTGCCAGCAGCCTACAGGGTCTAGCCAAAAACATTCAGTACTTC. It translates to CASSLQGLAKNIQYF.

The chain carries TRBV11-1 and TRBJ2-6; D remains unclear. This CDR3 spans 14 amino acids. V was pared by 1 base and J by 2 bases, with 3 bases between. Germline CDR1 reads SGHAT; CDR2 reads FQDESV (reference sequence). In DNA form, the CDR3 reads TGTGCCAGCAGCTTAGTACCTGGGGCCAACGTCCTGACTTTC. Amino acid sequence: CASSLVPGANVLTF.

The rearrangement joins TRBV21-1 to TRBJ2-7; the table calls TRBD2, which could not be checked here. TRBV21-1 is tagged as a pseudogene. The CDR3 sequence is 16 residues long. The CDR3 loop is CASSKGLAGGLNEQYF. The CDR3, as DNA: TGTGCCAGCAGCAAAGGACTAGCGGGAGGGTTGAACGAGCAGTACTTC.